The 8 T cell receptor beta chains listed next were all sequenced from one sample in a study of spatial heterogeneity in lung cancer. These receptors have no known antigen. MiXCR, applied by TCRdb to the 5' RACE reads, yields one record per CDR3 protein. The sample holds approximately 13,000 distinct CDR3 sequences; 4.5% to 6.5% are singletons and the top ten take around 35%. Study-wide points: In tumors, expanded intratumoral alpha and beta TCR counts tracked mutation counts.

Time point: sample taken at primary tumor resection. The sequences come from lung tumor tissue, collected at surgery. The receptors originated from a male donor with early-stage non-small cell lung cancer.

This clonotype was seen once. A read error may explain this, as a much larger clone is one base away. The rearrangement uses TRBV2 and TRBJ1-1; D may be TRBD1 (6 bases). Germline loops: CDR1 SNHLY, CDR2 FYNNEI. This CDR3 has 14 amino acids. V lost 3 bases and J 10 bases, leaving 18 bases between the germline ends. Here the CDR3 reads CASSDDPRGRGAFF. The CDR3 region has the DNA TGTGCCAGCAGTGATGACCCCAGGGGACGTGGAGCTTTCTTT.

In this sample, this clonotype is medium-sized. V usage is TRBV5-6 and J usage is TRBJ2-3; weak D call: TRBD2 (7 bases). The CDR3 consists of 14 residues. Germline CDR1 and CDR2: SGHDT and YYEEEE. The V end was cut by 2 bases, the J end by 5 bases, with 12 bases between. This CDR3 is CASSFGGPGDTQYF. DNA for the CDR3: TGTGCCAGCAGCTTCGGGGGGCCGGGAGATACGCAGTATTTT.

This clonotype was counted ten times or more. The V and J genes are TRBV7-2 and TRBJ2-7; TRBD1 matches at 7 bases. V was clipped by 2 bases and J by 6 bases; unmatched bases: 16. The CDR3 totals 17 residues. Germline loops: CDR1 SGHTA, CDR2 FQGNSA. As DNA, the CDR3 is TGTGCCAGCAGCTTACGATTGGGATACGGCAGGGGGACCGAGCAGTACTTC. It encodes CASSLRLGYGRGTEQYF.

This clonotype was observed at least ten times. The rearrangement joins TRBV6-2 or TRBV6-3 to TRBJ2-7; the D gene is possibly TRBD2 (6 bases). CDR3 length: 15 residues. The V gene lost 5 bases and the J gene lost 5 bases, with 19 bases spanning the gap. Per germline, CDR1 MNHEY and CDR2 SVGEGT. Here the CDR3 reads CASSTTGTLPHEQYF. The DNA of the CDR3 is TGTGCCAGCAGTACAACCGGGACTCTCCCCCACGAGCAGTACTTC.

This clonotype showed up many times. This CDR3 is CASSLARMNTEAFF. CDR3 DNA sequence: TGTGCCAGCAGCTTAGCACGGATGAACACTGAAGCTTTCTTT. V and J are TRBV7-2 and TRBJ1-1; D not resolved. V was trimmed by 0 bases and J by 0 bases, leaving 5 bases between them. The CDR3 sequence is 14 residues long. CDR1 and CDR2 from the germline V gene are SGHTA and FQGNSA.

This clonotype was picked up many times. CDR3 residues: CASRKTASSRTDTQYF. CDR3 bases: TGTGCCAGCAGGAAGACTGCCTCCAGTCGGACAGATACGCAGTATTTT. J is TRBJ2-3 and V is TRBV6-1; D remains ambiguous. Germline lookup yields CDR1 MNHNS and CDR2 SASEGT. V lost 6 bases and J 3 bases, leaving 19 bases between the germline ends. The CDR3 consists of 16 residues.

The chain recombines TRBV19 with TRBJ2-1; tentative D call: TRBD2 (6 bases). Trimming left V 5 bases short and J 5 bases short, with 13 bases between. The CDR3 loop spans 14 amino acids. Germline lookup yields CDR1 LNHDA and CDR2 SQIVND (reference sequence). CDR3 sequence (DNA): TGTGCCAGTAGTTCTGCGGCTAGCGACAATGAGCAGTTCTTC. Its translation is CASSSAASDNEQFF. Filled out from reference TRBV19 and TRBJ2-1, the complete variable domain reads DGGITQSPKYLFRKEGQNVTLSCEQNLNHDAMYWYRQDPGQGLRLIYYSQIVNDFQKGDIAEGYSVSREKKESFPLTVTSAQKNPTAFYLCASSSAASDNEQFFGPGTRLTVL.

This clonotype came up many times. The chain is built from TRBV7-6 and TRBJ2-3, with a weak D call TRBD2 (6 bases). V was shortened by 6 bases and J by 5 bases, with 18 bases between the two germline ends. In germline, CDR1 is SGHVS, CDR2 FNYEAQ. The length of the CDR3 is 15 residues. The CDR3 loop reads CASSRNPEGKDTQYF. The CDR3 bases are TGTGCCAGCAGTCGCAACCCGGAGGGGAAAGATACGCAGTATTTT.